A selection of T cell receptor beta chains follows, all from one sample in a study of human T cells and chemical hapten exposure. TCRdb re-analysed the RACE reads in MiXCR, keeping a single row per CDR3 protein. The sample contains more than 150,000 distinct CDR3 sequences, nearly 30% of which appear only once. The starting material was whole blood, obtained in connection with sensitization to the hapten diphenylcyclopropenone (DPC). The receptor set was obtained from a woman aged 25 to 45 with alopecia areata. Some clones in this sample may be carry-over from other donors' samples. CDR3s include the opening cysteine and the closing phenylalanine or tryptophan. D genes are given only for firm matches. Part of the rows lack a size; the others show once, few, many or a class for expanded clones.

clone size: .
J gene: TRBJ1-1
V gene: TRBV7-6
D gene: .
CDR3 DNA: TGTGCCAGCAGCTCGAATCTGGGGGCAGTAGTCACTGAAGCTTTCTTT
CDR3 protein: CASSSNLGAVVTEAFF

clone size: few
J gene: TRBJ2-5
V gene: TRBV29-1
D gene: .
CDR3 DNA: TGCAGCGTTGATATTTCTCAGACCCAGTACTTC
CDR3 protein: CSVDISQTQYF

clone size: few
J gene: TRBJ2-7
V gene: TRBV3-1
D gene: TRBD1
CDR3 DNA: TGTGCCAGCAGCCAAGAGGGACAGGCGAGCTCCTACGAGCAGTACTTC
CDR3 protein: CASSQEGQASSYEQYF

clone size: .
J gene: TRBJ1-1
V gene: TRBV21-1
D gene: .
CDR3 DNA: TGTGCCAGCAACACCTGGGTGAACACTGAAGCTTTCTTT
CDR3 protein: CASNTWVNTEAFF

clone size: many
J gene: TRBJ2-4
V gene: TRBV7-6
D gene: .
CDR3 DNA: TGTGCCAGCAGTGCCACATACCCAGGGACCCTAGCCAAAAACATTCAGTACTTC
CDR3 protein: CASSATYPGTLAKNIQYF

clone size: .
J gene: TRBJ1-4
V gene: TRBV5-8
D gene: .
CDR3 DNA: TGTGCCAGCAGCTTTCGTGGCAGCCAACGACTGTTTTTT
CDR3 protein: CASSFRGSQRLFF

clone size: few
J gene: TRBJ1-1
V gene: TRBV28
D gene: .
CDR3 DNA: TGTGCCAGCAGTTTAACGTACACTGAAGCTTTCTTT
CDR3 protein: CASSLTYTEAFF

clone size: .
J gene: TRBJ2-5
V gene: TRBV27
D gene: TRBD2
CDR3 DNA: TGTGCCAGCAGTTTAAGGACTAGCGGGACGGAGACCCAGTACTTC
CDR3 protein: CASSLRTSGTETQYF

clone size: few
J gene: TRBJ1-6
V gene: TRBV7-2
D gene: .
CDR3 DNA: TGTGCCAGCAGCCAAGCTGGGAGGAATTCACCCCTCCACTTT
CDR3 protein: CASSQAGRNSPLHF

clone size: few
J gene: TRBJ1-6
V gene: TRBV6-5
D gene: .
CDR3 DNA: TGTGCCAGCAGTTACGGGAAGAAGGGAAGCTCCTATAATTCACCCCTCCACTTT
CDR3 protein: CASSYGKKGSSYNSPLHF

clone size: .
J gene: TRBJ2-2
V gene: TRBV28
D gene: .
CDR3 DNA: TGTGCCACGAGGACGGGAGCGCTTAACACCGGGGAGCTGTTTTTT
CDR3 protein: CATRTGALNTGELFF